Below are 30 T cell receptor beta chains sequenced from a single sample in a study of blood T cells in healthy people across ages. A J-beta primer mix and a sample-barcoded 5' primer were used in a second PCR of about 6 to 12 cycles. MiXCR was run by TCRdb on the 5' RACE reads, yielding one entry per CDR3 protein. The table lists roughly 640,000 distinct CDR3 sequences, 25% to 30% of them singletons. The sequencing sample was made of blood. The receptors shown here come from a woman of 80 years or more in good health.

The CDR3 here is CASSLGDGMNTIYF. The CDR3 DNA reads as TGTGCCAGCAGTTTGGGGGACGGTATGAACACCATATATTTT. This chain joins TRBV12-3 or TRBV12-4 and TRBJ1-3, with D possibly being TRBD1 (5 bases). The CDR3 sequence is 14 residues long. V shed 3 bases and J shed 7 bases, with 13 bases lying between them.

Concerning this clonotype: This may be a read error, as it is one base from a much larger clone. This chain joins TRBV7-9 and TRBJ1-1; D is ambiguous. The CDR3 spans 10 residues. CDR1 is SEHNR, CDR2 FQNEAQ, per germline (reference sequence). V was cut by 6 bases and J by 10 bases, with 9 bases left in between. The CDR3 sequence: CASSGPGAFF. CDR3 in DNA: TGTGCCAGCAGTGGACCTGGAGCTTTCTTT.

This clonotype was counted ten times or more. The CDR3 nucleotides read TGTGCCAGCAGTTTACACCATTCAAAGGGAGGGGAGCAGTTCTTC. Residues: CASSLHHSKGGEQFF. The V call is TRBV6-2 or TRBV6-3, the J call TRBJ2-1; 7 bases match TRBD2. Per the germline V gene, CDR1 is MNHEY and CDR2 is SVGEGT. The CDR3 has 15 residues. With 4 bases clipped from V and 10 bases from J, the junction kept 13 bases outside the gene matches.

This clonotype was seen ten or more times. CDR3 coding DNA: TGTGCCAGCAGCGTCCTTCCGGGCGGGGGCTACACAGATACGCAGTATTTT. Its translation is CASSVLPGGGYTDTQYF. The rearrangement joins TRBV9 to TRBJ2-3, with D maybe TRBD2 (7 bases). Germline V gives CDR1 SGDLS, CDR2 YYNGEE. V lost 2 bases to trimming and J lost 2 bases, with 18 bases between them. The CDR3 length is 17 residues.

Ten or more counts support this clonotype. This rearrangement joins TRBV11-2 to TRBJ2-5, with TRBD2 as a possible D gene (5 bases). The length of the CDR3 is 14 residues. In germline, CDR1 is SGHAT, CDR2 FQNNGV. V was shortened by 3 bases and J by 2 bases, with 10 bases between the two germline ends. CDR3 amino acids: CASSFTSGQETQYF. The CDR3 DNA sequence: TGTGCCAGCAGCTTTACTAGTGGGCAAGAGACCCAGTACTTC.

Remarks on this clonotype: A junction boundary mismatches the germline segment, possibly from a read error. The CDR3 sequence is CATSGHRGNTGERFF. The CDR3 DNA sequence: TGTGCCACCAGTGGTCACAGGGGGAACACCGGGGAGCGGTTTTTT. The rearrangement joins TRBV24-1 to TRBJ2-2, with 8 bases lining up with TRBD1. In germline, CDR1 is KGHDR, CDR2 SFDVKD. This CDR3 is 15 amino acids long.

CDR3 amino acids: CASSLKPGVGEQFF. For the CDR3, the DNA is TGTGCCAGCAGCTTAAAACCGGGAGTGGGTGAGCAGTTCTTC. V is TRBV11-1 and J is TRBJ2-1; a possible D gene is TRBD2 (6 bases). V was cut by 2 bases and J by 9 bases, with 14 bases left in between. Germline lookup yields CDR1 SGHAT and CDR2 FQDESV (reference sequence). The CDR3 is 14 amino acids.

The V gene is TRBV20-1, the J gene TRBJ1-3; maybe TRBD1 (5 bases). V lost 0 bases, J lost 2 bases, and 8 bases lay in between. Germline CDR1 reads DFQATT; CDR2 reads SNEGSKA (reference sequence). CDR3 length: 14 residues. CDR3 protein: CSAREVGAGNTIYF. The DNA for the CDR3 is TGCAGTGCTAGAGAAGTAGGGGCTGGAAACACCATATATTTT.

The chain is built from TRBV7-9 and TRBJ1-3; 7 bases match TRBD1. CDR3 length: 15 amino acids. Germline V gene data show CDR1 as SEHNR and CDR2 as FQNEAQ (reference sequence). V gave up 2 bases and J gave up 0 bases; unmatched junction bases: 1. The CDR3 DNA is TGTGCCAGCAGCTTATGGACAGGCTCTGGAAACACCATATATTTT. Its protein product is CASSLWTGSGNTIYF.

The chain employs TRBV6-6 and TRBJ2-1; tentative D call: TRBD1 (5 bases). The V and J ends lost 2 bases and 8 bases respectively, with 10 bases between them. The germline V gene encodes CDR1 MNHNY and CDR2 SVGAGI (reference sequence). The CDR3 length is 13 residues. The CDR3 sequence: CASSYGAGYEQFF. CDR3 DNA: TGTGCCAGCAGTTACGGGGCAGGGTATGAGCAGTTCTTC.

Details on this clonotype: One base away lies a much larger clone, so this may be a sequencing read error. This chain connects TRBV20-1 to TRBJ2-1; 10 bases are a match to TRBD2. Germline assignment: CDR1 DFQATT and CDR2 SNEGSKA (reference sequence). The length of the CDR3 is 16 residues. CDR3 sequence (DNA): TGCAGTGCTAAGACTTTAGCGGGGGGTGGATACAATGGGCAGTTCTTC. Translating it yields CSAKTLAGGGYNGQFF.

V gene TRBV5-1 combines with J gene TRBJ2-7; TRBD1 is a possible D gene (5 bases). Looked up from germline, CDR1 is SGHRS and CDR2 is YFSETQ. Trimming shortened V by 2 bases and J by 5 bases, and 14 bases separated the two germline ends. This CDR3 region has 14 residues. The CDR3 here is CASSFSQGRNEQYF. The CDR3 DNA reads as TGCGCCAGCAGCTTCTCGCAGGGTCGAAACGAGCAGTACTTC.

This clonotype has at least ten counts. V usage is TRBV7-9 and J usage is TRBJ1-1; D is ambiguous. Deletions cut 0 bases from V and 5 bases from J, with 16 bases between. The CDR3 is 16 amino acids. Germline values: CDR1 SEHNR, CDR2 FQNEAQ (reference sequence). The CDR3 nucleotides read TGTGCCAGCAGCTTAGCGTTGACACCTCGAGGGACTGAAGCTTTCTTT. Its translation: CASSLALTPRGTEAFF.

In this sample, this clonotype turned up many times. V gene TRBV12-3 or TRBV12-4 combines with J gene TRBJ2-7; D is unclear. V was trimmed by 3 bases and J by 0 bases, leaving 9 bases between them. The CDR3 extends over 14 amino acids. The CDR3 is CASSFGLSSYEQYF. In DNA form, the CDR3 reads TGTGCCAGCAGTTTCGGCTTGAGCTCCTACGAGCAGTACTTC.

This clonotype occurred once. This may be a read error: a much more frequent sequence differs by one nucleotide. The chain combines TRBV2 with TRBJ2-1, with TRBD1 as a possible D gene (6 bases). The CDR3 length is 15 residues. Trimming shortened V by 6 bases and J by 1 base, and 13 bases separated the two germline ends. The germline V gene has CDR1 SNHLY and CDR2 FYNNEI. CDR3 nucleotide sequence: TGTGCCAGCAGCGGACAGAGCTTTTCCTACAATGAGCAGTTCTTC. It translates to CASSGQSFSYNEQFF. Drawing the rest from reference TRBV2 and TRBJ2-1, the complete variable domain is EPEVTQTPSHQVTQMGQEVILRCVPISNHLYFYWYRQILGQKVEFLVSFYNNEISEKSEIFDDQFSVERPDGSNFTLKIRSTKLEDSAMYFCASSGQSFSYNEQFFGPGTRLTVL.

This clonotype was seen more than once but under ten times. The rearrangement joins TRBV3-1 to TRBJ1-3, with D perhaps matching TRBD1 (6 bases). V gave up 3 bases and J gave up 9 bases, with 12 bases separating them. There are 13 residues in the CDR3. Germline values: CDR1 LGHDT, CDR2 YNNKEL (reference sequence). Written as DNA, the CDR3 is TGTGCCAGCAGCCACGATACAGGGATCACCATATATTTT. Amino acid sequence: CASSHDTGITIYF. Looking up the rest from reference TRBV3-1 and TRBJ1-3 gives the full variable domain: DTAVSQTPKYLVTQMGNDKSIKCEQNLGHDTMYWYKQDSKKFLKIMFSYNNKELIINETVPNRFSPKSPDKAHLNLHINSLELGDSAVYFCASSHDTGITIYFGEGSWLTVV.

This clonotype was recorded at least ten times. The CDR3, as DNA: TGCGCCAGCAGCTCGGGGACAGGGAACGAGCAGTACTTC. Its translation: CASSSGTGNEQYF. The chain recombines TRBV4-3 with TRBJ2-7; 9 nucleotides match TRBD1. There are 13 residues in the CDR3. V lost 5 bases and J lost 5; bases outside the gene matches: 4. CDR1 LGHNA and CDR2 YSLEER come from the germline V gene.

This clonotype was seen more than once but under ten times. This sequence joins TRBV30 and TRBJ2-7; no clear D gene. The V gene lost 5 bases and the J gene lost 7 bases, with 15 bases spanning the gap. The germline gives CDR1 GTSNPN, CDR2 SVGIG (reference sequence). This CDR3 is 12 amino acids long. CDR3 sequence (DNA): TGTGCCTGGGCAAGGGCCTCCGATGAGCAGTACTTC. This codes for CAWARASDEQYF.

Worth noting for this clonotype: This sequence may be a read error, since a much larger clone differs from it by one base. The chain combines TRBV5-1 with TRBJ2-5; 8 nucleotides match TRBD1. Gene TRBJ2-7 matches the end of the DNA better, so the J call may be wrong. CDR1 and CDR2 from the germline V gene are SGHRS and YFSETQ. The CDR3 contains 16 residues. The CDR3 loop reads CASTSRDRLITDEQYF. The CDR3 coding sequence is TGCGCCAGCACCTCGAGGGACAGGCTGATTACTGACGAGCAGTACTTC.

This clonotype was detected only a few times. Being one base from a much bigger clone, this may be a read error. This rearrangement joins TRBV3-1 to TRBJ2-7, with D possibly matching TRBD2 (6 bases). Germline CDR1 reads LGHDT; CDR2 reads YNNKEL (reference sequence). The CDR3 is 15 residues long. CDR3 nucleotide sequence: TGTGCCAGCAGCCCGCGGACTAACTACTCCAACGAGCAGTACTTC. Residues: CASSPRTNYSNEQYF.

This clonotype was seen more than once but under ten times. The chain recombines TRBV5-1 with TRBJ1-1; 8 bases are shared with TRBD1. CDR3 size: 13 residues. Germline V gives CDR1 SGHRS, CDR2 YFSETQ. V shed 0 bases and J 8 bases; nucleotides not matched to a gene: 3. The CDR3 coding sequence is TGCGCCAGCAGCTTGGGAGGACAGGGCGAAGCTTTCTTT. Protein sequence: CASSLGGQGEAFF.

As concerns this clonotype: It may be a read error: a sequence one base away is much more abundant. The CDR3 nucleotides read TGTGCCAGCAGCTGGACTAGCGGGAGAAGGGAGGCCCAGTACTTC. It yields the protein CASSWTSGRREAQYF. This sequence joins TRBV12-3 or TRBV12-4 and TRBJ2-7; TRBD2 aligns across 13 bases. V lost 6 bases and J lost 10; bases outside the gene matches: 12. CDR3 length: 15 residues.

This clonotype occurred many times. The genes are TRBV27 and TRBJ2-1; 10 bases map to TRBD1. The CDR3 consists of 15 residues. Per the germline V gene, CDR1 is MNHEY and CDR2 is SMNVEV (reference sequence). V trimming: 10 bases; J trimming: 6 bases; junction bases outside the gene matches: 12. The CDR3 region is CATPGWDRGLNEQFF. CDR3 nucleotide sequence: TGTGCCACGCCGGGGTGGGACAGGGGACTCAATGAGCAGTTCTTC.

The table lists this clonotype with many counts. This chain links TRBV20-1 with TRBJ2-7; 11 bases line up with TRBD1. The CDR3 covers 15 residues. Germline V gene lookup returns CDR1 DFQATT and CDR2 SNEGSKA (reference sequence). J gave up 0 bases and V 4 bases, and 5 bases lay outside the gene matches. The CDR3 DNA reads TGCAGTGCTAAATCCGGGACAGGGGGCTCCTACGAGCAGTACTTC. Translated: CSAKSGTGGSYEQYF.

This clonotype has only one observation. In DNA form, the CDR3 reads TGTGCCAGCTCACCGGGACGGACTAAGAACACTGAAGCTTTCTTT. As protein: CASSPGRTKNTEAFF. J is TRBJ1-1 and V is TRBV18, with D perhaps TRBD1 (5 bases). V was shortened by 3 bases and J by 1 base, with 12 bases between the two germline ends. CDR3 size: 15 residues. Germline assignment: CDR1 KGHSH and CDR2 LQKENI. The full variable domain, its missing parts supplied by reference TRBV18 and TRBJ1-1, is NAGVMQNPRHLVRRRGQEARLRCSPMKGHSHVYWYRQLPEEGLKFMVYLQKENIIDESGMPKERFSAEFPKEGPSILRIQQVVRGDSAAYFCASSPGRTKNTEAFFGQGTRLTVV.

This clonotype has at least ten counts. A read error is possible here, since a much larger clone lies one base away. The V call is TRBV20-1, the J call TRBJ2-1, with TRBD1 matching over 12 bases. V lost 5 bases to trimming and J lost 9 bases; unmatched junction nucleotides: 11. The CDR3 totals 15 residues. Germline lookup yields CDR1 DFQATT and CDR2 SNEGSKA (reference sequence). The CDR3 loop reads CSASKFGTGGGEQFF. The CDR3, as DNA: TGCAGTGCTTCTAAGTTCGGGACAGGGGGCGGTGAGCAGTTCTTC.

This clonotype has at least ten counts. The rearrangement uses TRBV5-6 and TRBJ2-3; TRBD2 matches 7 bases. The CDR3 is 18 residues long. V shed 6 bases and J 0 bases; nucleotides not matched to a gene: 16. Germline assignment: CDR1 SGHDT and CDR2 YYEEEE. CDR3 residues: CASTYIPRTRLSTDTQYF. The CDR3, as DNA: TGTGCCAGCACCTATATCCCCCGGACTAGACTTAGCACAGATACGCAGTATTTT.

This clonotype was counted ten times or more. CDR3 protein: CASSGDRGVYNEQFF. The CDR3 DNA follows: TGCGCCAGCAGCGGGGACAGGGGGGTGTACAATGAGCAGTTCTTC. The chain recombines TRBV5-1 with TRBJ2-1, with 11 bases that match TRBD1. The length of the CDR3 is 15 residues. Germline-derived CDR1 and CDR2 are SGHRS and YFSETQ. V was pared by 4 bases and J by 4 bases, with 4 bases of the junction left unmatched.

The chain combines TRBV30 with TRBJ1-2; TRBD1 aligns across 7 bases. Germline V gene data show CDR1 as GTSNPN and CDR2 as SVGIG (reference sequence). The CDR3 contains 15 residues. V lost 0 bases to trimming and J lost 5 bases; unmatched junction nucleotides: 9. This CDR3 is CAWSVLAGGGYGYTF. The CDR3 nucleotides read TGTGCCTGGAGTGTACTGGCAGGGGGAGGGTATGGCTACACCTTC.

V and J are TRBV28 and TRBJ1-5; D unclear. Germline CDR1 MDHEN, CDR2 SYDVKM. The CDR3 consists of 18 residues. Trimming took 6 bases from V and 2 from J, leaving 23 bases between them. This chain's CDR3 is CASSPLGLAAKGNQPQHF. In nucleotides, the CDR3 is TGTGCCAGCAGCCCGCTTGGGTTGGCCGCGAAAGGCAATCAGCCCCAGCATTTT. Full variable domain (outside the CDR3, taken from reference TRBV28 and TRBJ1-5): DVKVTQSSRYLVKRTGEKVFLECVQDMDHENMFWYRQDPGLGLRLIYFSYDVKMKEKGDIPEGYSVSREKKERFSLILESASTNQTSMYLCASSPLGLAAKGNQPQHFGDGTRLSIL.